What follows are 30 T cell receptor beta chains derived from one specimen sequenced in a study of glioma-infiltrating T cells after dendritic cell vaccination. Time point noted: after dendritic cell vaccination, including at tumor progression/relapse. TCRdb keeps only in-frame clones here, not all; method: immunoSEQ multiplex PCR. The sample holds roughly 100,000 clones; roughly four fifths are singletons and the top ten take roughly 6.8%. Specimen: blood, collected after dendritic cell vaccination. These receptor sequences come from a human donor with glioblastoma.

The gene calls are TRBV30 and TRBJ2-1; D is uncertain. Trimming pared 5 bases from V and 7 bases from J, leaving 9 bases between. The CDR3 is made up of 11 amino acids. Germline values: CDR1 GTSNPN, CDR2 SVGIG (reference sequence). For the CDR3, the DNA is TGTGCCTGGGCCTTAGAAAATGAGCAGTTCTTC. Amino acids: CAWALENEQFF.

DNA for the CDR3: TGTGCCAGCAGCATTACCGACATGTATGGCTACACCTTC. Its protein is CASSITDMYGYTF. The V call is TRBV5-8, the J call TRBJ1-2, with D hard to call. The CDR3 extends over 13 amino acids. CDR1 and CDR2 (germline): SGHTS, YDEGEE. Between the trimmed V and J ends, which lost 4 bases and 5 bases, there was a span of 12 bases. Full variable domain (outside the CDR3, taken from reference TRBV5-8 and TRBJ1-2): EAGVTQSPTHLIKTRGQQATLRCSPISGHTSVYWYQQALGLGLQFLLWYDEGEERNRGNFPPRFSGRQFPNYSSELNVNALELEDSALYLCASSITDMYGYTFGSGTRLTVV.

As for this clone: Distinct nucleotide sequences in the sample also encode this CDR3. This rearrangement joins TRBV2 to TRBJ1-1, with D unclear. The germline CDR1 and CDR2 sequences are SNHLY and FYNNEI. CDR3 length: 13 amino acids. With 1 base removed from V and 3 bases from J, the gap between germline ends came to 6 bases. The CDR3, as DNA: TGTGCCAGCAGTGAAGTCCGGGACACTGAAGCTTTCTTT. Translated, it gives CASSEVRDTEAFF.

This clone has more than one count but fewer than ten. The chain joins TRBV19 to TRBJ2-1, with D perhaps matching TRBD2 (6 bases). The V gene lost 4 bases and the J gene lost 9 bases, with 13 bases spanning the gap. The CDR3 is made up of 13 amino acids. The germline V gene encodes CDR1 LNHDA and CDR2 SQIVND (reference sequence). In nucleotides, the CDR3 is TGTGCCAGTAGTACGGGGGTTGAGACTGAGCAGTTCTTC. Its translation is CASSTGVETEQFF.

This clone was recorded a few times. The chain combines TRBV30 with TRBJ1-6, with D maybe TRBD1 (5 bases). CDR3 length: 13 residues. V lost 2 bases to trimming and J lost 6 bases, with 8 bases between them. Germline V lookup: CDR1 GTSNPN, CDR2 SVGIG (reference sequence). The CDR3 protein is CAWSSGLNSPLHF. DNA for the CDR3: TGTGCCTGGAGTTCGGGACTTAATTCACCCCTCCACTTT.

This clone was recorded a few times. The V call is TRBV6-6, the J call TRBJ1-1; unclear D gene. Germline values: CDR1 MNHNY, CDR2 SVGAGI (reference sequence). The CDR3 sequence is 13 residues long. The V end was cut by 6 bases, the J end by 9 bases, with 17 bases between. CDR3 loop: CASRDRAEEKAFF. CDR3 nucleotide sequence: TGTGCCAGCAGGGACCGTGCGGAGGAGAAAGCTTTCTTT.

The V and J genes are TRBV19 and TRBJ1-1; D unclear. The CDR3 loop spans 14 amino acids. V lost 3 bases, J lost 4 bases, and 12 bases lay in between. Germline CDR1 LNHDA, CDR2 SQIVND (reference sequence). CDR3 in amino acids: CASSIGGSGTEAFF. The CDR3 DNA is TGTGCCAGTAGTATCGGAGGTTCGGGCACTGAAGCTTTCTTT.

This clone has just one count. J is TRBJ2-1 and V is TRBV4-2, with 7 bases that match TRBD1. The V gene's germline CDR1 is LGHNA and CDR2 YNFKEQ. J gave up 9 bases and V 0 bases, and 8 bases lay outside the gene matches. This CDR3 region has 15 residues. The CDR3 sequence: CASSQDDRVQGEQFF. CDR3 coding DNA: TGTGCCAGCAGCCAAGATGACAGGGTTCAGGGTGAGCAGTTCTTC.

This chain joins TRBV7-3 and TRBJ2-3, with TRBD1 as a possible D gene (6 bases). Trimming pared 5 bases from V and 6 bases from J, leaving 12 bases between. This CDR3 region has 13 residues. From germline, CDR1 is SGHTA and CDR2 FQGTGA. This CDR3 is CASSPNRGDTQYF. The CDR3, as DNA: TGTGCCAGCAGCCCCAATAGGGGGGATACGCAGTATTTT.

This clone was observed a few times. The chain carries TRBV4-3 and TRBJ1-1; 8 bases map to TRBD1. Trimming at V came to 6 bases and at J to 7 bases, leaving 7 bases not matched to a gene. The CDR3 has 13 residues. In germline, CDR1 is LGHNA, CDR2 YSLEER. The CDR3 bases are TGCGCCAGCAGGTTGACAGGGGTCAGTGAAGCTTTCTTT. It translates to CASRLTGVSEAFF.

The genes are TRBV6-6 and TRBJ1-2, with a possible D match to TRBD1 (6 bases). The V and J ends lost 6 bases and 8 bases respectively, with 10 bases between them. Germline CDR1 reads MNHNY; CDR2 reads SVGAGI (reference sequence). There are 11 residues in the CDR3. This CDR3 is CASSLDSGYTF. CDR3 DNA sequence: TGTGCCAGCAGCCTGGACAGCGGCTACACCTTC.

This chain joins TRBV5-8 and TRBJ1-6; TRBD1 agrees at 7 bases. The CDR3 extends over 15 amino acids. J gave up 7 bases and V 0 bases, and 4 bases lay outside the gene matches. Germline V lookup: CDR1 SGHTS, CDR2 YDEGEE. CDR3 sequence reads: CASSLAGTANSPLHF. In DNA, the CDR3 is TGTGCCAGCAGCTTGGCCGGGACAGCAAATTCACCCCTCCACTTT.

V and J are TRBV7-2 and TRBJ2-1; TRBD1 is a possible D gene (5 bases). This CDR3 comprises 14 residues. From germline, CDR1 is SGHTA and CDR2 FQGNSA. V lost 0 bases, J lost 5 bases, and 8 bases lay in between. CDR3 bases: TGTGCCAGCAGCTTAGCGGGGCGCGACAATGAGCAGTTCTTC. Its translation: CASSLAGRDNEQFF.

This chain joins TRBV9 and TRBJ2-6; TRBD1 agrees at 9 bases. The germline V gene encodes CDR1 SGDLS and CDR2 YYNGEE. V lost 0 bases to trimming and J lost 4 bases; unmatched junction nucleotides: 2. CDR3 length: 16 amino acids. The CDR3 DNA reads TGTGCCAGCAGCGTAGGGACAGGGGCCGGGGCCAACGTCCTGACTTTC. The encoded protein is CASSVGTGAGANVLTF.

The J gene is TRBJ2-3, the V gene TRBV29-1; 14 bases align to TRBD2. In germline, CDR1 is SQVTM, CDR2 ANQGSEA. The CDR3 spans 15 residues. J gave up 2 bases and V 6 bases, and 4 bases lay outside the gene matches. CDR3 loop: CSVGTSGGITDTQYF. The CDR3 DNA reads as TGCAGCGTCGGGACTAGCGGGGGAATCACAGATACGCAGTATTTT.

The V call is TRBV6-6, the J call TRBJ1-2; tentatively, D is TRBD1 (6 bases). V was pared by 7 bases and J by 4 bases, with 13 bases between. The CDR3 extends over 13 amino acids. CDR1 is MNHNY and CDR2 is SVGAGI in the germline V gene (reference sequence). CDR3 coding DNA: TGTGCCAGCACGGCAGGGGCTCTCTATGGCTACACCTTC. The encoded protein is CASTAGALYGYTF.

The chain uses TRBV7-2 and TRBJ1-5; TRBD1 is a possible D gene (5 bases). This CDR3 is built from 14 residues. From germline, CDR1 is SGHTA and CDR2 FQGNSA. Trimming shortened V by 0 bases and J by 7 bases, and 10 bases separated the two germline ends. The CDR3 nucleotides are TGTGCCAGCAGCTTAGCGCAGGGAAACCAGCCCCAGCATTTT. It specifies CASSLAQGNQPQHF.

This sequence joins TRBV16 and TRBJ1-2; TRBD1 matches at 9 bases. The V gene end was trimmed by 4 bases and the J gene end by 5 bases; junction bases not matched to a gene: 8. There are 15 residues in the CDR3. The germline gives CDR1 KGHSY, CDR2 FQNENV. The CDR3 here is CASSLGQGKGYGYTF. The DNA for the CDR3 is TGTGCCAGCAGCCTCGGACAGGGGAAAGGATATGGCTACACCTTC. Looking up the rest from reference TRBV16 and TRBJ1-2 gives the full variable domain: GEEVAQTPKHLVRGEGQKAKLYCAPIKGHSYVFWYQQVLKNEFKFLISFQNENVFDETGMPKERFSAKCLPNSPCSLEIQATKLEDSAVYFCASSLGQGKGYGYTFGSGTRLTVV.

This sequence joins TRBV5-1 and TRBJ1-1, with a weak D call TRBD1 (5 bases). Germline V gene sequence: CDR1 SGHRS, CDR2 YFSETQ. Trimming pared 4 bases from V and 0 bases from J, leaving 10 bases between. The CDR3 is 14 residues long. The CDR3 reads CASSPGGVNTEAFF. CDR3 bases: TGCGCCAGCAGCCCTGGAGGGGTGAACACTGAAGCTTTCTTT.

This sequence joins TRBV13 and TRBJ1-2; 7 positions agree with TRBD1. The CDR3 has 12 residues. The ends lost 2 bases at V and 6 bases at J; junction bases unmatched: 0. The V gene's germline CDR1 is PRHDT and CDR2 FYEKMQ (reference sequence). This CDR3 is CASSLTGDGYTF. In DNA form, the CDR3 reads TGTGCCAGCAGCTTAACAGGGGATGGCTACACCTTC.

This clone was counted between two and nine times. The rearrangement uses TRBV5-8 and TRBJ2-7; D unresolved. The CDR3 consists of 14 residues. CDR1 SGHTS and CDR2 YDEGEE come from the germline V gene. Trimming took 2 bases from V and 0 from J, leaving 9 bases between them. The CDR3 spells CASSFRRSSYEQYF. As DNA, the CDR3 is TGTGCCAGCAGCTTCCGGCGGAGCTCCTACGAGCAGTACTTC.

The chain links TRBV7-2 to TRBJ2-5; D is perhaps TRBD2 (6 bases). The J call is in doubt because the DNA end fits TRBJ2-7 better. This CDR3 contains 15 residues. The germline CDR1 and CDR2 sequences are SGHTA and FQGNSA. The CDR3 DNA reads TGTGCCAGCAGCTTAGACTTGGGTAGCGGTTACGAGCAGTACTTC. This encodes CASSLDLGSGYEQYF.

The chain couples TRBV2 to TRBJ2-5; 12 bases line up with TRBD2. The CDR3 is 15 amino acids. Germline V CDR1 and CDR2: SNHLY, FYNNEI. V dropped 5 bases and J dropped 4; count of bases not matched to a gene: 5. CDR3 protein: CASSQLAGGLETQYF. CDR3 coding DNA: TGTGCCAGCAGTCAACTAGCGGGGGGCTTAGAGACCCAGTACTTC.

The rearrangement uses TRBV7-3 and TRBJ1-1, with TRBD1 as a possible D gene (6 bases). V was pared by 4 bases and J by 0 bases, with 12 bases between. Germline assignment: CDR1 SGHTA and CDR2 FQGTGA. The CDR3 loop spans 15 amino acids. CDR3 in DNA: TGTGCCAGCAGCTACCCGGACAGATTGAACACTGAAGCTTTCTTT. It encodes CASSYPDRLNTEAFF. The variable domain in full, completed from reference TRBV7-3 and TRBJ1-1, reads GAGVSQTPSNKVTEKGKYVELRCDPISGHTALYWYRQSLGQGPEFLIYFQGTGAADDSGLPNDRFFAVRPEGSVSTLKIQRTERGDSAVYLCASSYPDRLNTEAFFGQGTRLTVV.

The gene calls are TRBV6-6 and TRBJ2-5; D perhaps matches TRBD1 (5 bases). CDR1 MNHNY and CDR2 SVGAGI come from the germline V gene (reference sequence). V lost 6 bases and J lost 4, with 18 bases in between. This CDR3 has 15 amino acids. The CDR3 nucleotides read TGTGCCAGCAGCCCCTACCAGGGCTCCGGAGAGACCCAGTACTTC. This gives the protein CASSPYQGSGETQYF.

There are a few counts of this clone. The V call is TRBV9, the J call TRBJ2-1; 8 bases are shared with TRBD1. The J segment lost 4 bases and the V segment lost 4 bases, leaving 7 bases of the junction unmatched. CDR1 SGDLS and CDR2 YYNGEE come from the germline V gene. CDR3 size: 15 residues. The DNA for the CDR3 is TGTGCCAGCAGCACCCAGGGACAGGTATACAATGAGCAGTTCTTC. Its translation is CASSTQGQVYNEQFF.

Regarding this clone: Other DNA sequences within the sample encode an identical CDR3. The chain uses TRBV6-6 and TRBJ1-1; D gene ambiguous. CDR1 is MNHNY, CDR2 SVGAGI, per germline (reference sequence). The CDR3 has 14 residues. Trimming stripped 0 bases from V and 2 bases from J, with 7 bases between. For the CDR3, the DNA is TGTGCCAGCAGTTACTCCGCGGGCAACACTGAAGCTTTCTTT. Its translation: CASSYSAGNTEAFF.

The chain links TRBV5-4 to TRBJ1-1; D unresolved. Germline CDR1 is SGHNT and CDR2 is YYREEE (reference sequence). The CDR3 has 13 residues. With 0 bases removed from V and 1 base from J, the gap between germline ends came to 4 bases. CDR3 nucleotide sequence: TGTGCCAGCAGCTTGGATCAGAACACTGAAGCTTTCTTT. Translated: CASSLDQNTEAFF.

This chain joins TRBV30 and TRBJ2-7; TRBD2 might be the D (6 bases). Germline-derived CDR1 and CDR2 are GTSNPN and SVGIG (reference sequence). The germline V and J ends were trimmed by 1 base and 1 base, with 11 bases remaining between them. The CDR3 length is 14 residues. CDR3: CAWSASRGSYEQYF. The CDR3 nucleotides are TGTGCCTGGAGTGCCTCGCGGGGATCCTACGAGCAGTACTTC.

The V call is TRBV7-9, the J call TRBJ1-1; 7 bases are shared with TRBD1. V was pared by 5 bases and J by 4 bases, with 7 bases of the junction left unmatched. The CDR3 has 14 residues. Per the germline V gene, CDR1 is SEHNR and CDR2 is FQNEAQ (reference sequence). The CDR3 region has the DNA TGTGCCAGCAGCCTCACCTACAGGGGCACTGAAGCTTTCTTT. Translating it yields CASSLTYRGTEAFF.